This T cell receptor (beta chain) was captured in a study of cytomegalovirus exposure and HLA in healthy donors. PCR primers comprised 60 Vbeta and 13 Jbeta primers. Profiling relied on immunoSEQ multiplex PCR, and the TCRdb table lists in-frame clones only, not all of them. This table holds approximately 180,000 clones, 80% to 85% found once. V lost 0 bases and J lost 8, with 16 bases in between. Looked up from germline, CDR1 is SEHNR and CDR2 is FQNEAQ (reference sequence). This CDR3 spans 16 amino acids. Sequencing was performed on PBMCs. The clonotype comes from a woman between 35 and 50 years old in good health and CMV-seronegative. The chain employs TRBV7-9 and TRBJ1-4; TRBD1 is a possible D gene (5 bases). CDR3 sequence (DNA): TGTGCCAGCAGCTTAGCGCTGGGGGGGGGTAACGAAAAACTGTTTTTT. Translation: CASSLALGGGNEKLFF.